This T cell receptor beta chain is from a study of blood T cell repertoires in COVID-19. V dropped 5 bases and J dropped 1 base, with 9 bases sitting between them. The CDR3 is made up of 13 amino acids. Germline loops: CDR1 SGHTA, CDR2 FQGNSA. Generated by immunoSEQ multiplex PCR, the TCRdb table keeps only in-frame clones and is missing some. The data show 65,000 to 75,000 clones, around 83% seen once. Sequences were obtained from peripheral blood. This sequence joins TRBV7-2 and TRBJ2-7, with D possibly being TRBD1 (6 bases). The TCR was taken from an elderly man with acute or convalescent COVID-19. The CDR3 DNA is TGTGCCAGCAGCCGACAGGATTCCTACGAGCAGTACTTC. Its translation: CASSRQDSYEQYF.